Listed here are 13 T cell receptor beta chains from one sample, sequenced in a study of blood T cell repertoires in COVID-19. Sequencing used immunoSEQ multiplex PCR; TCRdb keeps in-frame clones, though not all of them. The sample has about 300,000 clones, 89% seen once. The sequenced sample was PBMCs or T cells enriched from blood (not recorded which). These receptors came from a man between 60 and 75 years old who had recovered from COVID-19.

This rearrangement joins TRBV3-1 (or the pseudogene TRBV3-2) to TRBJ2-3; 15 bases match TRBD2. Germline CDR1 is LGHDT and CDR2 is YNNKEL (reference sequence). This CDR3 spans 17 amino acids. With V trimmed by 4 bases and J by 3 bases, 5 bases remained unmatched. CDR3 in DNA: TGTGCCAGCAGCCGATACGGACTAGCGGGAGGGACAGATACGCAGTATTTT. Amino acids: CASSRYGLAGGTDTQYF.

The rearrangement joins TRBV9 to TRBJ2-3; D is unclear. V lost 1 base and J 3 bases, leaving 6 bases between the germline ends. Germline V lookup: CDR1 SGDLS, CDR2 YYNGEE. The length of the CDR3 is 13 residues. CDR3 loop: CASSVSMTDTQYF. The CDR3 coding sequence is TGTGCCAGCAGCGTATCTATGACAGATACGCAGTATTTT.

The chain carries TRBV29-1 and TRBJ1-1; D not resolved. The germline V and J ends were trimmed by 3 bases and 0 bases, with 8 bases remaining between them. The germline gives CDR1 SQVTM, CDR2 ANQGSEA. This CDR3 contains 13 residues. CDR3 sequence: CSVESSLNTEAFF. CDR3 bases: TGCAGCGTTGAGTCCAGTCTGAACACTGAAGCTTTCTTT.

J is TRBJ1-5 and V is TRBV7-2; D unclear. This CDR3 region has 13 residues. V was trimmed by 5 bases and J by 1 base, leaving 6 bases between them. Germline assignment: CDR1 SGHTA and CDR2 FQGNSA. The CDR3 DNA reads TGTGCCAGCAGCCGGGAGAGCAATCAGCCCCAGCATTTT. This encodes CASSRESNQPQHF. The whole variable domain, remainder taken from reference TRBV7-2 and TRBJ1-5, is GAGVSQSPSNKVTEKGKDVELRCDPISGHTALYWYRQSLGQGLEFLIYFQGNSAPDKSGLPSDRFSAERTGGSVSTLTIQRTQQEDSAVYLCASSRESNQPQHFGDGTRLSIL.

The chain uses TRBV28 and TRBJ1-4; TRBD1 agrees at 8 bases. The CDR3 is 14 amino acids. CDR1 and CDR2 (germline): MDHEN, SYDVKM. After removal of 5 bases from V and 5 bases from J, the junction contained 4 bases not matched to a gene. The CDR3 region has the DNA TGTGCCAGCAGTACCGGACAGGGAAATGAAAAACTGTTTTTT. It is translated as CASSTGQGNEKLFF.

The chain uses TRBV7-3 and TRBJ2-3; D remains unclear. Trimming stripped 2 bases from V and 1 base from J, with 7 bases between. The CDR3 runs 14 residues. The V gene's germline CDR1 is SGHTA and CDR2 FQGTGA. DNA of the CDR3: TGTGCCAGCAGCTTAGGCCCCGGCACAGATACGCAGTATTTT. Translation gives CASSLGPGTDTQYF.

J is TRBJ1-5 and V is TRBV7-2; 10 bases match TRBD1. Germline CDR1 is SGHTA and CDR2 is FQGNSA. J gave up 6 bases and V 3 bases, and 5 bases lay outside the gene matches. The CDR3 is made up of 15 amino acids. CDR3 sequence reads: CASSFQGTGVQPQHF. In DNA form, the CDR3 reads TGTGCCAGCAGCTTCCAAGGGACAGGGGTTCAGCCCCAGCATTTT.

The DNA of the CDR3 is TGTGCCAGCAGTTTATCAACAGGGGGCGATGGCTACACCTTC. This encodes CASSLSTGGDGYTF. The chain combines TRBV27 with TRBJ1-2; 9 nucleotides line up with TRBD1. Trimming removed 0 bases from V and 6 bases from J; junction bases left unmatched: 2. This CDR3 has 14 amino acids. The V gene's germline CDR1 is MNHEY and CDR2 SMNVEV (reference sequence).

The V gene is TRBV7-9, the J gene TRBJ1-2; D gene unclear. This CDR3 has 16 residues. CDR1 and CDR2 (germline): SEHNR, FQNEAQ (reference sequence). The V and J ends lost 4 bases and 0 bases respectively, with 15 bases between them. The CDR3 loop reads CASSSEYRDPNYGYTF. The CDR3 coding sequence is TGTGCCAGCAGCTCTGAGTACCGGGATCCTAACTATGGCTACACCTTC.

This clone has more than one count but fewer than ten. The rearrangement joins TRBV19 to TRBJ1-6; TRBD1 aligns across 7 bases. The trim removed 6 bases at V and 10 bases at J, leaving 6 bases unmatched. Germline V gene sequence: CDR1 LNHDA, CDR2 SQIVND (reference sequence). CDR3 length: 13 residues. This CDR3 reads CASSDDRESPLHF. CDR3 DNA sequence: TGTGCCAGTAGCGACGACAGGGAATCACCCCTCCACTTT.

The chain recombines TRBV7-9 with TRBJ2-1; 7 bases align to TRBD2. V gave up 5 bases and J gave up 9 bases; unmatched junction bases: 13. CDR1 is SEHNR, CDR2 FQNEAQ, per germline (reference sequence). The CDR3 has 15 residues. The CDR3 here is CASSHSAGYWGEQFF. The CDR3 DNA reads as TGTGCCAGCAGCCATTCAGCGGGGTATTGGGGTGAGCAGTTCTTC.

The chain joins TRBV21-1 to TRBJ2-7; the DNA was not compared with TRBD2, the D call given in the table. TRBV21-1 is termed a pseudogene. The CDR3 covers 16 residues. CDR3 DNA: TGTGCCAGCAGCAAAGTTGGAGGGTTCTCCTCCTACGAGCAGTACTTC. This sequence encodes CASSKVGGFSSYEQYF.

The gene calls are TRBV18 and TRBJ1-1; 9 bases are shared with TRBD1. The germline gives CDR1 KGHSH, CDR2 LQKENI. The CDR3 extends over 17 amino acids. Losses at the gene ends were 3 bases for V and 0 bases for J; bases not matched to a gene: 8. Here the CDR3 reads CASSPQRTGAMNTEAFF. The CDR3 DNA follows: TGTGCCAGCTCACCGCAGAGGACAGGGGCCATGAACACTGAAGCTTTCTTT. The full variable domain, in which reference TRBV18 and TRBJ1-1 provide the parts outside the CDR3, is NAGVMQNPRHLVRRRGQEARLRCSPMKGHSHVYWYRQLPEEGLKFMVYLQKENIIDESGMPKERFSAEFPKEGPSILRIQQVVRGDSAAYFCASSPQRTGAMNTEAFFGQGTRLTVV.